These T cell receptor beta chains were read from a single sample in a study of cytomegalovirus exposure and HLA in healthy donors. Measured with immunoSEQ multiplex PCR; TCRdb has only the in-frame clones, and not every one. The sample has about 180,000 clones, approximately 81% seen once. Specimen: PBMCs. The receptors shown here come from a man aged 18 to 29 in good health and CMV-seropositive. CDR3s include the opening cysteine and the closing phenylalanine or tryptophan. A D gene is named only where the DNA matches it firmly. Expanded clones are given a class, and other clones once, few, many or no size at all.

J gene | clone size | D gene | CDR3 length | V gene | CDR3 protein | CDR3 DNA
TRBJ1-2 | few | TRBD1 | 15 | TRBV6-6 | CASSGRGRGLDGYTF | TGTGCCAGCAGTGGCCGCGGCAGGGGGCTTGATGGCTACACCTTC
TRBJ1-6 | once | . | 14 | TRBV9 | CASSPGLAGGPLHF | TGTGCCAGCAGCCCGGGACTAGCTGGGGGACCCCTCCACTTT
TRBJ2-5 | . | TRBD2 | 16 | TRBV15 | CATSRDMRREGETQYF | TGTGCCACCAGCAGAGATATGAGGCGGGAGGGGGAGACCCAGTACTTC
TRBJ1-2 | . | . | 15 | TRBV4-1 | CASSLTGGSGDGYTF | TGCGCCAGCAGCCTTACTGGGGGCAGTGGGGATGGCTACACCTTC
TRBJ1-6 | . | . | 17 | TRBV12-5 | CASGLGQALSYNSPLHF | TGTGCTAGTGGTTTGGGACAGGCGCTCTCCTATAATTCACCCCTCCACTTT
TRBJ2-1 | . | . | 15 | TRBV6-6 | CASSYPDSSYNEQFF | TGTGCCAGCAGTTACCCGGACAGCTCCTACAATGAGCAGTTCTTC
TRBJ2-1 | . | . | 12 | TRBV29-1 | CSVARSMNEQFF | TGCAGCGTTGCCCGCAGTATGAATGAGCAGTTCTTC
TRBJ1-3 | . | TRBD1 | 18 | TRBV13 | CASSQADRTGGSGNTIYF | TGTGCCAGCAGCCAGGCCGATCGGACAGGGGGCTCCGGAAACACCATATATTTT
TRBJ2-5 | . | . | 14 | TRBV9 | CASSVGGEQETQYF | TGTGCCAGCAGCGTAGGAGGCGAACAAGAGACCCAGTACTTC
TRBJ1-1 | . | TRBD1 | 14 | TRBV5-1 | CASSPGQGGNEAFF | TGCGCCAGCAGCCCTGGACAGGGAGGGAATGAAGCTTTCTTT
TRBJ1-2 | . | TRBD1 | 14 | TRBV5-1 | CASSSSQGVYGYTF | TGCGCCAGCAGCTCTTCCCAGGGGGTCTATGGCTACACCTTC
TRBJ2-3 | . | . | 14 | TRBV9 | CASSAETGTDTQYF | TGTGCCAGCAGCGCGGAGACAGGCACAGATACGCAGTATTTT
TRBJ1-2 | . | . | 14 | TRBV19 | CASRPTTGWDGYTF | TGTGCCAGTAGGCCTACGACAGGCTGGGATGGCTACACCTTC
TRBJ2-7 | . | . | 13 | TRBV30 | CAWSVGSQYEQYF | TGTGCCTGGAGTGTGGGCAGTCAATACGAGCAGTACTTC
TRBJ2-7 | . | . | 15 | TRBV6-5 | CASSSPRGYSYEQYF | TGTGCCAGCAGTTCGCCTAGGGGGTACTCCTACGAGCAGTACTTC
TRBJ1-3 | . | . | 13 | TRBV30 | CAWSGSSGNTIYF | TGTGCCTGGAGCGGGAGTTCTGGAAACACCATATATTTT
TRBJ1-1 | . | . | 19 | TRBV28 | CASSSPSSTEGFPDTEAFF | TGTGCCAGCAGTTCCCCCTCCTCCACAGAAGGCTTCCCGGACACTGAAGCTTTCTTT
TRBJ1-2 | . | . | 13 | TRBV7-9 | CASSREFGHGYTF | TGTGCCAGCAGTCGGGAGTTTGGCCATGGCTACACCTTC
TRBJ1-2 | . | TRBD1 | 17 | TRBV7-9 | CASSSTQGGTGFYGYTF | TGTGCCAGCAGTTCAACCCAGGGGGGGACAGGGTTCTATGGCTACACCTTC
TRBJ1-2 | . | TRBD1 | 13 | TRBV2 | CASKPGQGMSYTF | TGTGCCAGCAAACCGGGACAGGGAATGTCCTACACCTTC
TRBJ2-3 | . | . | 14 | TRBV5-1 | CASSSARVGDTQYF | TGCGCCAGCAGCTCCGCCAGGGTGGGAGATACGCAGTATTTT
TRBJ2-1 | . | . | 14 | TRBV11-2 | CASSPRAGVNEQFF | TGTGCCAGCAGCCCGAGGGCAGGGGTGAATGAGCAGTTCTTC
TRBJ1-2 | . | . | 14 | TRBV5-1 | CASSLASRVEGYTF | TGCGCCAGCAGCTTGGCATCCAGGGTCGAGGGCTACACCTTC
TRBJ2-7 | . | . | 13 | TRBV25-1 | CASTRTERYEQYF | TGTGCCAGCACGAGGACAGAACGCTACGAGCAGTACTTC
TRBJ1-2 | . | . | 13 | TRBV2 | CASSLQAYYGYTF | TGTGCCAGCAGTTTACAGGCTTACTATGGCTACACCTTC
TRBJ2-3 | once | . | 12 | TRBV30 | CAWSGGTDTQYF | TGTGCCTGGAGCGGGGGAACAGATACGCAGTATTTT
TRBJ1-1 | . | TRBD1 | 15 | TRBV29-1 | CSVEAGQLMNTEAFF | TGCAGCGTTGAAGCGGGACAGTTAATGAACACTGAAGCTTTCTTT
TRBJ1-4 | . | TRBD1 | 14 | TRBV2 | CASSADRGGEKLFF | TGTGCCAGCAGTGCGGACAGGGGAGGCGAAAAACTGTTTTTT
TRBJ1-6 | few | . | 14 | TRBV28 | CASSLSSGPGALHF | TGTGCCAGCAGTTTAAGCTCCGGCCCGGGAGCCCTCCACTTT
TRBJ1-4 | once | TRBD1 | 14 | TRBV5-6 | CASSPTGMDEKLFF | TGTGCCAGCAGCCCGACAGGGATGGATGAAAAACTGTTTTTT
TRBJ2-1 | . | TRBD1 | 15 | TRBV5-8 | CASQPGQGALNEQFF | TGTGCCAGCCAACCAGGACAGGGGGCTTTAAATGAGCAGTTCTTC
TRBJ2-1 | . | . | 14 | TRBV28 | CASSSGEKYNEQFF | TGTGCCAGCAGTTCGGGAGAGAAGTACAATGAGCAGTTCTTC
TRBJ2-7 | . | TRBD1 | 13 | TRBV2 | CASSRTGVYEQYF | TGTGCCAGCAGTAGGACAGGGGTCTACGAGCAGTACTTC
TRBJ1-4 | . | TRBD1 | 15 | TRBV15 | CATSREGQGGEKLFF | TGTGCCACCAGCAGAGAGGGACAGGGAGGGGAAAAACTGTTTTTT
TRBJ2-3 | . | . | 14 | TRBV6-4 | CASKITREADTQYF | TGTGCCAGCAAGATCACGAGGGAGGCAGATACGCAGTATTTT
TRBJ2-1 | . | . | 12 | TRBV6-1 | CASSIGGNEQFF | TGTGCCAGCAGTATAGGAGGCAATGAGCAGTTCTTC
TRBJ2-7 | few | . | 15 | TRBV5-1 | CASSSDSASLYEQYF | TGCGCCAGCAGCTCTGACAGTGCCTCCCTCTACGAGCAGTACTTC
TRBJ1-1 | . | . | 14 | TRBV19 | CASSLSGGSIGAFF | TGTGCCAGTAGTCTTTCAGGAGGATCAATTGGAGCTTTCTTT
TRBJ2-1 | . | TRBD1 | 15 | TRBV13 | CASSPRDRVNNEQFF | TGTGCCAGCAGCCCCCGGGACAGGGTTAACAATGAGCAGTTCTTC
TRBJ1-2 | . | . | 14 | TRBV28 | CASTAPGAGYGYTF | TGTGCCAGCACCGCCCCTGGGGCAGGGTATGGCTACACCTTC
TRBJ1-1 | once | . | 17 | TRBV6-1 | CASSEKGGGLWGTEAFF | TGTGCCAGCAGTGAAAAGGGAGGGGGGCTCTGGGGCACTGAAGCTTTCTTT
TRBJ1-2 | . | . | 13 | TRBV18 | CASSPDRAYGYTF | TGTGCCAGCTCACCGGACAGAGCGTATGGCTACACCTTC
TRBJ2-2 | . | . | 16 | TRBV5-1 | CASSLVAPSTSGELFF | TGCGCCAGCAGCTTGGTAGCACCCTCAACCTCAGGGGAGCTGTTTTTT
TRBJ1-6 | . | . | 15 | TRBV14 | CASSLNTRSVSPLHF | TGTGCCAGCAGCCTAAATACGCGTTCGGTTTCACCCCTCCACTTT
TRBJ2-3 | once | . | 17 | TRBV7-3 | CASSAMGGATSTDTQYF | TGTGCCAGCAGCGCAATGGGGGGAGCAACGAGCACAGATACGCAGTATTTT
TRBJ2-7 | . | . | 14 | TRBV5-1 | CASSLEGTTYEQYF | TGCGCCAGCAGCTTGGAAGGTACTACCTACGAGCAGTACTTC
TRBJ1-6 | once | . | 16 | TRBV6-6 | CASSYAGFSYNSPLHF | TGTGCCAGCAGTTACGCGGGGTTCTCCTATAATTCACCCCTCCACTTT
TRBJ2-5 | . | . | 12 | TRBV29-1 | CSVPLGGETQYF | TGCAGCGTTCCCCTAGGGGGAGAGACCCAGTACTTC
TRBJ1-2 | . | TRBD1 | 16 | TRBV7-2 | CASSLGWGRGRDGYTF | TGTGCCAGCAGCTTAGGTTGGGGCAGGGGGCGCGATGGCTACACCTTC
TRBJ1-2 | . | . | 14 | TRBV5-3 | CARRDWTFNYGYTF | TGTGCCAGAAGGGATTGGACATTTAACTATGGCTACACCTTC
TRBJ1-2 | . | . | 14 | TRBV28 | CASSFAGPNYGYTF | TGTGCCAGCAGTTTCGCAGGGCCTAACTATGGCTACACCTTC
TRBJ1-1 | . | . | 15 | TRBV28 | CASSTQGWMNTEAFF | TGTGCCAGCAGCACCCAGGGATGGATGAACACTGAAGCTTTCTTT
TRBJ2-2 | . | . | 13 | TRBV29-1 | CSVARTDTGELFF | TGCAGCGTTGCCAGGACAGACACCGGGGAGCTGTTTTTT
TRBJ1-2 | few | . | 15 | TRBV5-1 | CASSLYQGGPYGYTF | TGCGCCAGCAGCTTGTACCAGGGAGGGCCCTATGGCTACACCTTC